These 25 T cell receptor beta chains were sequenced from one sample in a study of blood T cell repertoires in COVID-19. Some clones are missing from TCRdb's copy, which holds only in-frame ones; the method was immunoSEQ multiplex PCR. The sample holds about 270,000 clones, about nine tenths seen once. Sequenced: PBMCs or T cells enriched from blood (not recorded which). These receptors were obtained from a woman between 45 and 65 years old who had recovered from COVID-19.

Concerning this clone: One junction end does not reproduce the germline sequence, and a read error may be involved. The chain joins TRBV7-7 to TRBJ2-2, with a tentative D call TRBD1 (6 bases). The CDR3 is 15 amino acids. The germline V gene encodes CDR1 SSHAT and CDR2 FNYEAQ (reference sequence). The CDR3 sequence is CASSFGLGGTGELFF. In DNA, the CDR3 is TGTGCTAGCAGCTTTGGGCTAGGGGGCACCGGGGAGCTGTTTTTT.

The chain uses TRBV7-9 and TRBJ1-1; D gene ambiguous. The CDR3 has 13 residues. Germline assignment: CDR1 SEHNR and CDR2 FQNEAQ (reference sequence). The V gene lost 1 base and the J gene lost 8 bases, with 11 bases spanning the gap. For the CDR3, the DNA is TGTGCCAGCAGCTTAGGACAAATGGCGGAAGCTTTCTTT. This codes for CASSLGQMAEAFF.

The rearrangement uses TRBV5-1 and TRBJ2-1, with 8 bases aligning to TRBD1. V shed 4 bases and J 7 bases; nucleotides not matched to a gene: 7. Germline CDR1 is SGHRS and CDR2 is YFSETQ. This CDR3 region has 14 residues. The CDR3 loop is CASSGDRKGNEQFF. The CDR3 coding sequence is TGCGCCAGCAGCGGGGACAGGAAAGGGAATGAGCAGTTCTTC. The variable domain in full, completed from reference TRBV5-1 and TRBJ2-1, reads KAGVTQTPRYLIKTRGQQVTLSCSPISGHRSVSWYQQTPGQGLQFLFEYFSETQRNKGNFPGRFSGRQFSNSRSEMNVSTLELGDSALYLCASSGDRKGNEQFFGPGTRLTVL.

The DNA for the CDR3 is TGTGCCAGCAGCTTGGGGGATCGACAGTCTGGGTATTTGTATGGCTACACCTTC. Translating it yields CASSLGDRQSGYLYGYTF. The V call is TRBV5-4, the J call TRBJ1-2, with D possibly being TRBD1 (5 bases). Trimming removed 0 bases from V and 5 bases from J, with 23 bases in between. This CDR3 has 18 residues. Germline CDR1 and CDR2: SGHNT and YYREEE (reference sequence).

This rearrangement joins TRBV9 to TRBJ2-1, with a possible D match to TRBD1 (6 bases). Trimming pared 0 bases from V and 9 bases from J, leaving 13 bases between. CDR1 SGDLS and CDR2 YYNGEE come from the germline V gene. The length of the CDR3 is 14 residues. The CDR3 region has the DNA TGTGCCAGCAGCGTAGGAGGGGGTCACGTTGAGCAGTTCTTC. Translated, it gives CASSVGGGHVEQFF.

The chain employs TRBV5-1 and TRBJ2-7, with 8 bases fitting TRBD1. The junction had 4 bases not matched to a gene; V was cut back by 0 bases and J by 5 bases. This CDR3 contains 14 residues. The V gene's germline CDR1 is SGHRS and CDR2 YFSETQ. The CDR3 nucleotides are TGCGCCAGCAGCTTGGCCACAGGGGGGAACGAGCAGTACTTC. This encodes CASSLATGGNEQYF.

The CDR3 sequence: CASSPRLAGATGELFF. CDR3 DNA: TGTGCCAGCAGTCCAAGACTAGCGGGGGCCACCGGGGAGCTGTTTTTT. The chain employs TRBV28 and TRBJ2-2, with TRBD2 matching over 12 bases. The trim removed 5 bases at V and 4 bases at J, leaving 5 bases unmatched. The length of the CDR3 is 16 residues. Per the germline V gene, CDR1 is MDHEN and CDR2 is SYDVKM. Full variable domain (remainder filled in from reference TRBV28 and TRBJ2-2): DVKVTQSSRYLVKRTGEKVFLECVQDMDHENMFWYRQDPGLGLRLIYFSYDVKMKEKGDIPEGYSVSREKKERFSLILESASTNQTSMYLCASSPRLAGATGELFFGEGSRLTVL.

Note on this clone: This specimen includes other DNA sequences encoding the same CDR3. This sequence joins TRBV7-2 and TRBJ1-2; D remains ambiguous. Germline lookup yields CDR1 SGHTA and CDR2 FQGNSA. The CDR3 extends over 13 amino acids. The V end was cut by 1 base, the J end by 3 bases, with 6 bases between. DNA of the CDR3: TGTGCCAGCAGCTTAGGCCAGTACTATGGCTACACCTTC. This encodes CASSLGQYYGYTF.

The chain joins TRBV5-1 to TRBJ1-1, with a weak D call TRBD1 (6 bases). Germline loops: CDR1 SGHRS, CDR2 YFSETQ. Trimming shortened V by 4 bases and J by 1 base, and 11 bases separated the two germline ends. The CDR3 totals 14 residues. The CDR3 protein is CASSGQTGNTEAFF. CDR3 in DNA: TGCGCCAGCAGCGGGCAGACAGGGAACACTGAAGCTTTCTTT.

The V and J genes are TRBV28 and TRBJ1-2; 7 positions agree with TRBD1. The CDR3 totals 14 residues. Per the germline V gene, CDR1 is MDHEN and CDR2 is SYDVKM. V was pared by 6 bases and J by 8 bases, with 12 bases of the junction left unmatched. The CDR3 loop is CASRAHRGQGGYTF. CDR3 in DNA: TGTGCCAGCAGAGCTCACAGGGGACAAGGAGGCTACACCTTC.

This clone was observed a single time. The V and J genes are TRBV5-5 and TRBJ1-1; no definite D call. V shed 1 base and J shed 1 base, with 5 bases lying between them. The CDR3 extends over 13 amino acids. Per germline, CDR1 SGHKS and CDR2 YYEKEE (reference sequence). The CDR3 nucleotides read TGTGCCAGCAGCTTGAGAGCGAACACTGAAGCTTTCTTT. It encodes CASSLRANTEAFF.

J is TRBJ1-5 and V is TRBV2; no reliable D call. Looked up from germline, CDR1 is SNHLY and CDR2 is FYNNEI. V was pared by 4 bases and J by 3 bases, with 13 bases between. CDR3 length equals 15 residues. The CDR3 spells CASSGSHLDNQPQHF. The CDR3 nucleotides read TGTGCCAGCAGTGGCTCACACCTAGACAATCAGCCCCAGCATTTT.

The chain couples TRBV5-1 to TRBJ2-2; 12 bases line up with TRBD2. The CDR3 runs to 18 residues. The V and J ends lost 0 bases and 5 bases, in that order; junction bases with no gene match: 8. Looked up from germline, CDR1 is SGHRS and CDR2 is YFSETQ. CDR3 residues: CASSLAGGLAGLTGELFF. The CDR3 DNA follows: TGCGCCAGCAGCTTGGCCGGAGGACTAGCGGGATTGACCGGGGAGCTGTTTTTT. The full variable domain, with the rest looked up from reference TRBV5-1 and TRBJ2-2, is KAGVTQTPRYLIKTRGQQVTLSCSPISGHRSVSWYQQTPGQGLQFLFEYFSETQRNKGNFPGRFSGRQFSNSRSEMNVSTLELGDSALYLCASSLAGGLAGLTGELFFGEGSRLTVL.

This chain uses TRBV21-1 with TRBJ1-4. TRBV21-1 is a recognized pseudogene. The CDR3 is 15 amino acids. CDR3 sequence reads: CASGGRQTTNEKLFF. The CDR3 DNA reads as TGTGCCAGCGGAGGGAGACAAACAACTAATGAAAAACTGTTTTTT.

About this clone itself: Other DNA variants within this sample encode the same CDR3. This rearrangement joins TRBV6-5 to TRBJ1-1; weak D call: TRBD1 (6 bases). The V gene lost 2 bases and the J gene lost 3 bases, with 10 bases spanning the gap. The germline gives CDR1 MNHEY, CDR2 SVGAGI. The CDR3 is made up of 14 amino acids. The CDR3 loop reads CASSYSRGDTEAFF. CDR3 bases: TGTGCCAGCAGTTACAGCAGGGGTGACACTGAAGCTTTCTTT.

The V and J genes are TRBV7-2 and TRBJ1-2; 9 nucleotides agree with TRBD1. With 5 bases clipped from V and 7 bases from J, the junction kept 14 bases outside the gene matches. The CDR3 is 16 residues long. CDR1 and CDR2 from the germline V gene are SGHTA and FQGNSA. The CDR3 region is CASSLMIPGTGFGYTF. In DNA form, the CDR3 reads TGTGCCAGCAGCCTTATGATCCCTGGGACAGGGTTTGGCTACACCTTC.

This chain uses TRBV27 with TRBJ1-1, with 10 bases fitting TRBD1. Trimming at V came to 6 bases and at J to 5 bases, leaving 6 bases not matched to a gene. The germline CDR1 and CDR2 sequences are MNHEY and SMNVEV (reference sequence). This CDR3 contains 14 residues. The CDR3 DNA is TGTGCCAGCAGGCGACAGGGGGCATGGACTGAAGCTTTCTTT. This sequence encodes CASRRQGAWTEAFF.

The V and J genes are TRBV5-1 and TRBJ2-5; TRBD1 aligns across 7 bases. With 0 bases clipped from V and 2 bases from J, the junction kept 4 bases outside the gene matches. Germline CDR1 is SGHRS and CDR2 is YFSETQ. The CDR3 has 15 residues. The chain's CDR3 is CASSLEGRGQETQYF. CDR3 in DNA: TGCGCCAGCAGCTTGGAAGGCAGGGGGCAAGAGACCCAGTACTTC.

The gene calls are TRBV7-8 and TRBJ2-2, with 9 bases aligning to TRBD2. V lost 6 bases and J lost 5; bases outside the gene matches: 7. The CDR3 is made up of 15 amino acids. Germline V CDR1 and CDR2: SGHVS, FQNEAQ. The CDR3 loop is CASRSGTSPTGELFF. DNA for the CDR3: TGTGCCAGCAGATCCGGGACTAGCCCTACCGGGGAGCTGTTTTTT.

The DNA for the CDR3 is TGTGCCAGCAGCCAGGAGGCAGGGGTCGGGAATTCACCCCTCCACTTT. It encodes CASSQEAGVGNSPLHF. V gene TRBV7-2 combines with J gene TRBJ1-6; D perhaps matches TRBD1 (6 bases). V dropped 5 bases and J dropped 7 bases, with 18 bases sitting between them. This CDR3 spans 16 amino acids. Germline values: CDR1 SGHTA, CDR2 FQGNSA.

The V gene is TRBV25-1, the J gene TRBJ1-4; D is undetermined. The CDR3 runs 14 residues. Germline V gene lookup returns CDR1 MGHDK and CDR2 SYGVNS. Trimming took 3 bases from V and 7 from J, leaving 12 bases between them. CDR3 in amino acids: CASSDSAAGEKLFF. CDR3 nucleotides: TGTGCCAGCAGTGACAGTGCCGCGGGTGAAAAACTGTTTTTT.

This chain uses TRBV28 with TRBJ1-2, with D hard to call. Looked up from germline, CDR1 is MDHEN and CDR2 is SYDVKM. The CDR3 covers 13 residues. The V end was cut by 2 bases, the J end by 1 base, with 5 bases between. CDR3 sequence reads: CASSLGLNYGYTF. As DNA, the CDR3 is TGTGCCAGCAGTTTAGGACTTAACTATGGCTACACCTTC.

The V and J genes are TRBV5-6 and TRBJ1-5; 7 bases are a match to TRBD1. V shed 3 bases and J 7 bases; nucleotides not matched to a gene: 7. The germline V gene has CDR1 SGHDT and CDR2 YYEEEE. The CDR3 is made up of 14 amino acids. Here the CDR3 reads CASSSGTVTQPQHF. CDR3 DNA sequence: TGTGCCAGCAGCTCCGGGACAGTAACGCAGCCCCAGCATTTT.

The J gene is TRBJ2-3, the V gene TRBV9, with 8 nucleotides matching TRBD1. From germline, CDR1 is SGDLS and CDR2 YYNGEE. V gave up 4 bases and J gave up 2 bases; unmatched junction bases: 6. CDR3 length: 15 residues. CDR3 DNA: TGTGCCAGCAGCAACCGGGACAGGTACACAGATACGCAGTATTTT. Amino acid sequence: CASSNRDRYTDTQYF.

This chain joins TRBV10-2 and TRBJ2-7; tentatively, D is TRBD2 (6 bases). CDR1 and CDR2 from the germline V gene are WSHSY and SAAADI. The CDR3 spans 13 residues. Trimming left V 6 bases short and J 5 bases short, with 14 bases between. The CDR3 spells CASSITSTNEQYF. As DNA, the CDR3 is TGCGCCAGCAGCATTACTAGCACGAACGAGCAGTACTTC.